Below, 21 T cell receptor beta chains from the same sample are listed, as sequenced in a study of blood T cell repertoires in COVID-19. Repertoires were generated with immunoSEQ multiplex PCR, while TCRdb's copy carries only in-frame clones and drops some. The data show about 210,000 clones, about 83% seen once. Sequencing was carried out using peripheral blood. These receptors were collected from a woman aged 45-65 years with active or convalescent COVID-19.

The V gene is TRBV5-1, the J gene TRBJ1-2; D unresolved. CDR3 length: 14 amino acids. Trimming took off 0 bases at V and 2 bases at J, with 8 bases between the two ends. Looked up from germline, CDR1 is SGHRS and CDR2 is YFSETQ. The CDR3 nucleotides read TGCGCCAGCAGCTTGGATGGCAGAAACTATGGCTACACCTTC. Translating it yields CASSLDGRNYGYTF. Full variable domain (outside the CDR3, taken from reference TRBV5-1 and TRBJ1-2): KAGVTQTPRYLIKTRGQQVTLSCSPISGHRSVSWYQQTPGQGLQFLFEYFSETQRNKGNFPGRFSGRQFSNSRSEMNVSTLELGDSALYLCASSLDGRNYGYTFGSGTRLTVV.

The rearrangement links TRBV25-1 to TRBJ2-7; 7 bases align to TRBD2. CDR1 is MGHDK, CDR2 SYGVNS, per germline. Trimming cost V 6 bases and J 0 bases; bases outside gene matches: 5. The CDR3 consists of 14 residues. The CDR3 nucleotides read TGTGCCAGCAGCGATCCTAGCGGCTCCTACGAGCAGTACTTC. This codes for CASSDPSGSYEQYF.

The chain links TRBV10-2 to TRBJ1-3; 10 bases are a match to TRBD1. V shed 5 bases, J shed 1 base, and the junction held 8 bases outside the gene matches. From germline, CDR1 is WSHSY and CDR2 SAAADI. CDR3 size: 17 residues. CDR3: CASSFSGTGESGNTIYF. CDR3 nucleotide sequence: TGCGCCAGCAGTTTTTCCGGGACAGGGGAGTCTGGAAACACCATATATTTT.

This chain joins TRBV3-1 (or the pseudogene TRBV3-2) and TRBJ1-1; D uncertain. V was trimmed by 4 bases and J by 4 bases, leaving 19 bases between them. The CDR3 is 16 residues long. Germline assignment: CDR1 LGHDT and CDR2 YNNKEL (reference sequence). Here the CDR3 DNA reads TGTGCCAGCAGCCCGACGGCGGTGCAAATGACCACTGAAGCTTTCTTT. It is translated as CASSPTAVQMTTEAFF.

This chain connects TRBV27 to TRBJ1-6, with TRBD1 as a possible D gene (5 bases). V dropped 5 bases and J dropped 14 bases, with 22 bases sitting between them. This CDR3 region has 15 residues. CDR1 is MNHEY, CDR2 SMNVEV, per germline (reference sequence). CDR3 in DNA: TGTGCCAGCAGTCCCCCCCCAGGGCCCACCTCGGCCCTCCACTTT. Amino acids: CASSPPPGPTSALHF.

The V and J genes are TRBV3-1 (or the pseudogene TRBV3-2) and TRBJ2-5; D uncertain. Trimming removed 4 bases from V and 2 bases from J, with 11 bases in between. The CDR3 is made up of 14 amino acids. Looked up from germline, CDR1 is LGHDT and CDR2 is YNNKEL (reference sequence). CDR3 region: CASSPLKRQETQYF. Here the CDR3 DNA reads TGTGCCAGCAGCCCGTTGAAGCGACAAGAGACCCAGTACTTC.

The DNA of the CDR3 is TGTGCCAGCAGCCGACCCCGACAGGGGGCCTACGAGCAGTACTTC. Amino acid sequence: CASSRPRQGAYEQYF. The genes are TRBV5-5 and TRBJ2-7; 9 bases line up with TRBD1. The CDR3 is 15 amino acids. CDR1 and CDR2 (germline): SGHKS, YYEKEE (reference sequence). The ends lost 4 bases at V and 2 bases at J; junction bases unmatched: 7. Together with reference TRBV5-5 and TRBJ2-7, the CDR3 gives the full variable domain: DAGVTQSPTHLIKTRGQQVTLRCSPISGHKSVSWYQQVLGQGPQFIFQYYEKEERGRGNFPDRFSARQFPNYSSELNVNALLLGDSALYLCASSRPRQGAYEQYFGPGTRLTVT.

The V and J genes are TRBV10-1 and TRBJ2-1; 9 bases fit TRBD1. The V gene end was trimmed by 4 bases and the J gene end by 6 bases; junction bases not matched to a gene: 4. The CDR3 loop spans 14 amino acids. The germline gives CDR1 WNHNN, CDR2 SYGVQD (reference sequence). This chain's CDR3 is CASSAGQGPNEQFF. Here the CDR3 DNA reads TGCGCCAGCAGTGCGGGACAGGGTCCCAATGAGCAGTTCTTC.

This chain connects TRBV24-1 to TRBJ2-3, with TRBD2 identical over 10 bases. The germline V gene has CDR1 KGHDR and CDR2 SFDVKD. This CDR3 is built from 17 residues. Trimming cost V 3 bases and J 1 base; bases outside gene matches: 6. CDR3 DNA: TGTGCCACCAGTGATCCTGGCCTAGCGGGGGGCACAGATACGCAGTATTTT. Its translation is CATSDPGLAGGTDTQYF.

This chain links TRBV6-5 with TRBJ2-3; D may be TRBD2 (6 bases). The V and J ends lost 6 bases and 6 bases respectively, with 13 bases between them. This CDR3 is built from 13 residues. Germline lookup yields CDR1 MNHEY and CDR2 SVGAGI. The CDR3 nucleotides are TGTGCCAGCAGAGTAGCGGTACGGGATACGCAGTATTTT. Amino acids: CASRVAVRDTQYF.

The gene calls are TRBV5-1 and TRBJ1-4; the D is unclear. Trimming took off 3 bases at V and 1 base at J, with 13 bases between the two ends. There are 16 residues in the CDR3. Germline values: CDR1 SGHRS, CDR2 YFSETQ. CDR3 sequence (DNA): TGCGCCAGCAGCTATACAGTGATTGGAACTAATGAAAAACTGTTTTTT. Its translation is CASSYTVIGTNEKLFF.

This clone came up once. The chain links TRBV6-6 to TRBJ2-4; D remains unclear. CDR3 length equals 15 residues. V was shortened by 6 bases and J by 8 bases, with 20 bases between the two germline ends. Germline CDR1 and CDR2: MNHNY and SVGAGI (reference sequence). CDR3 sequence reads: CASSYAARIEDIQYF. The CDR3 DNA follows: TGTGCCAGCAGCTACGCAGCGCGTATAGAAGACATTCAGTACTTC.

The chain's CDR3 is CASSLTGQGVSQPQHF. The CDR3 DNA reads as TGTGCCAGCAGCTTGACGGGACAGGGAGTTTCTCAGCCCCAGCATTTT. The rearrangement links TRBV28 to TRBJ1-5; 9 bases are shared with TRBD1. The CDR3 is made up of 16 amino acids. Unmatched junction bases numbered 12, after V lost 6 bases and J lost 6 bases. Per germline, CDR1 MDHEN and CDR2 SYDVKM.

The chain recombines TRBV6-1 with TRBJ2-7; 7 positions match TRBD2. V lost 1 base, J lost 4 bases, and 4 bases stayed unmatched. CDR3 size: 14 residues. Germline V gives CDR1 MNHNS, CDR2 SASEGT. The CDR3 DNA reads TGTGCCAGCAGTGAAGGGGCGGGGGTATACGAGCAGTACGTC. Its protein is CASSEGAGVYEQYV.

V is TRBV5-1 and J is TRBJ1-4; the D is unclear. V was clipped by 2 bases and J by 5 bases, with 13 bases between them. CDR3 size: 15 residues. CDR1 and CDR2 from the germline V gene are SGHRS and YFSETQ. The CDR3 DNA follows: TGCGCCAGCAGCTTAAATCCCAGCGGGAATGAAAAACTGTTTTTT. This encodes CASSLNPSGNEKLFF.

The chain is built from TRBV6-2 or TRBV6-3 and TRBJ1-5; D not resolved. CDR1 and CDR2 (germline): MNHEY, SVGEGT. The CDR3 has 13 amino acids. V was pared by 0 bases and J by 11 bases, with 11 bases between. DNA of the CDR3: TGTGCCAGCAGTTACTCCGGTAATATTGCCCAGCATTTT. It is translated as CASSYSGNIAQHF.

The genes are TRBV7-3 and TRBJ2-5; 9 bases agree with TRBD2. The ends lost 4 bases at V and 4 bases at J; junction bases unmatched: 7. The CDR3 has 15 residues. The V gene's germline CDR1 is SGHTA and CDR2 FQGTGA. The CDR3 DNA reads TGTGCCAGCAGCTCCCAGGTAGCGGGGGTAGAGACCCAGTACTTC. This translates into CASSSQVAGVETQYF.

This chain uses TRBV9 with TRBJ2-5; 12 positions agree with TRBD2. V dropped 0 bases and J dropped 5; count of bases not matched to a gene: 8. The CDR3 is 17 amino acids. Looked up from germline, CDR1 is SGDLS and CDR2 is YYNGEE. DNA for the CDR3: TGTGCCAGCAGCGTAGGGCTAGCGGGGGGGACAACCGAGACCCAGTACTTC. Translation: CASSVGLAGGTTETQYF.

CDR3 bases: TGTGCCAGCTCACTGCTCCCCCCAAGAGGTAATCGGAACACCGGGGAGCTGTTTTTT. This sequence encodes CASSLLPPRGNRNTGELFF. The chain couples TRBV18 to TRBJ2-2; D is uncertain. This CDR3 has 19 amino acids. Trimming took 4 bases from V and 1 from J, leaving 22 bases between them. CDR1 KGHSH and CDR2 LQKENI come from the germline V gene.

This clone has a handful of counts. The CDR3 loop reads CASTLTPTGFYGYTF. In nucleotides, the CDR3 is TGTGCCAGCACCCTAACCCCGACAGGGTTTTATGGCTACACCTTC. The V call is TRBV27, the J call TRBJ1-2; 7 bases fit TRBD1. CDR3 length: 15 residues. The V gene's germline CDR1 is MNHEY and CDR2 SMNVEV (reference sequence). The ends lost 7 bases at V and 5 bases at J; junction bases unmatched: 13.

The rearrangement joins TRBV5-1 to TRBJ1-6; no clear D gene. Germline-derived CDR1 and CDR2 are SGHRS and YFSETQ. The CDR3 runs to 15 residues. Trimming removed 1 base from V and 0 bases from J, with 5 bases in between. CDR3 region: CASSLRSSYNSPLHF. In DNA, the CDR3 is TGCGCCAGCAGCTTGCGCAGCTCCTATAATTCACCCCTCCACTTT. Full variable domain (remainder filled in from reference TRBV5-1 and TRBJ1-6): KAGVTQTPRYLIKTRGQQVTLSCSPISGHRSVSWYQQTPGQGLQFLFEYFSETQRNKGNFPGRFSGRQFSNSRSEMNVSTLELGDSALYLCASSLRSSYNSPLHFGNGTRLTVT.